This TCR beta chain was observed in a study of cytomegalovirus exposure and HLA in healthy donors. Study observations and caveats: TCR beta sequences reportedly predicted most subjects' HLA-A and HLA-B alleles accurately.

Comments on this clone: The antigen is unknown.

Primers for the PCR totalled 60 Vbeta and 13 Jbeta. Method: immunoSEQ multiplex PCR; TCRdb's copy keeps in-frame clones and lacks some. The table has around 130,000 clones, around 70% seen once. V shed 7 bases and J shed 7 bases, with 26 bases lying between them. Germline V gene data show CDR1 as SGHNT and CDR2 as YYREEE (reference sequence). The CDR3 runs 16 residues. The V gene is TRBV5-4, the J gene TRBJ2-5, with D tentatively TRBD2 (7 bases). The source is a human donor in good health. The sample comprised PBMCs. The CDR3 sequence: CASSHVREGGLGTQYF. The DNA of the CDR3 is TGTGCCAGCTCGCACGTTCGCGAGGGGGGGCTGGGGACCCAGTACTTC.